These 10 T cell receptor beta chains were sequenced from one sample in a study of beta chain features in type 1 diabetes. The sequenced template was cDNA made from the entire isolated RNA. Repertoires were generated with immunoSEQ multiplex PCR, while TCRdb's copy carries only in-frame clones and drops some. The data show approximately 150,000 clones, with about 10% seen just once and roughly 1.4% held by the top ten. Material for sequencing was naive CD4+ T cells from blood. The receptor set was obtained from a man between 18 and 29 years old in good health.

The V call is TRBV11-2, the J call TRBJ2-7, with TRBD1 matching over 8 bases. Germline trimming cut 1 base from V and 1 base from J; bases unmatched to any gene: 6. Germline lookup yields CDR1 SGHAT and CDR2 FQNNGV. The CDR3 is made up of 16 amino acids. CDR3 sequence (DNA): TGTGCCAGCAGCTTAGCTGGGACAGGAGTATCCTACGAGCAGTACTTC. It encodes CASSLAGTGVSYEQYF.

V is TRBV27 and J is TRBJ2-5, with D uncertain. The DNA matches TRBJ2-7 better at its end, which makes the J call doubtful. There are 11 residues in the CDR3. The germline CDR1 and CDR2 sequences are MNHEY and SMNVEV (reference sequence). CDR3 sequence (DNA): TGTGCCAGCAGTCAAGACTACGAGCAGTACTTC. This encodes CASSQDYEQYF.

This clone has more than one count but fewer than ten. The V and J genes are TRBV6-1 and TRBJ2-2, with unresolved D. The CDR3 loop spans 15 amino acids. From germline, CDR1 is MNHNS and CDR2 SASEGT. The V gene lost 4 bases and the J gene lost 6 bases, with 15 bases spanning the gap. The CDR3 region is CASSGALAFAGELFF. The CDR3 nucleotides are TGTGCCAGCAGTGGCGCGCTCGCCTTTGCCGGGGAGCTGTTTTTT.

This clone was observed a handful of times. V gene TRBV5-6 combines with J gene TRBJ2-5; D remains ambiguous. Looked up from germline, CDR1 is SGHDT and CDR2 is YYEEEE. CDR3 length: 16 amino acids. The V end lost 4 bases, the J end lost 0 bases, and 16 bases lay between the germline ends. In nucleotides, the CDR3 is TGTGCCAGCAGCCCTGGCCGCGACAAAAACCAAGAGACCCAGTACTTC. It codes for CASSPGRDKNQETQYF.

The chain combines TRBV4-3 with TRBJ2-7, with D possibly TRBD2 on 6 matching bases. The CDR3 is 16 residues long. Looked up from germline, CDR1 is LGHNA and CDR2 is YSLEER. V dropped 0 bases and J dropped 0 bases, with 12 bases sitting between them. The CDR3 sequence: CASSQELYGGSYEQYF. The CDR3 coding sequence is TGCGCCAGCAGCCAAGAGCTTTACGGGGGCTCCTACGAGCAGTACTTC.

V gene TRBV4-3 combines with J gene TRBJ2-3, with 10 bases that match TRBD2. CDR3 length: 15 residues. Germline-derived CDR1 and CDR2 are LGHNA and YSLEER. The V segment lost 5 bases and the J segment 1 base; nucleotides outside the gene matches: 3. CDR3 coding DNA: TGCGCCAGCAGCTCCGGGACTAGCGGCACAGATACGCAGTATTTT. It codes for CASSSGTSGTDTQYF.

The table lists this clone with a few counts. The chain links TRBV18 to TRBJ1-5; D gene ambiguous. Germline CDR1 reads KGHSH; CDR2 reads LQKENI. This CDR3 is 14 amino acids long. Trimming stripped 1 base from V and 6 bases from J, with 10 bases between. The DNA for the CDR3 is TGTGCCAGCTCACCACGCCAGGTGGGTCAGCCCCAGCATTTT. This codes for CASSPRQVGQPQHF.

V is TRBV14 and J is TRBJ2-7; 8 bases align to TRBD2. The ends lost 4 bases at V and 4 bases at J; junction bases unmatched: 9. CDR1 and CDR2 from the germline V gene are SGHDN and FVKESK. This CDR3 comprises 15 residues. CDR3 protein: CASSLAPGGGYEQYF. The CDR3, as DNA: TGTGCCAGCAGCCTTGCCCCCGGCGGGGGGTACGAGCAGTACTTC.

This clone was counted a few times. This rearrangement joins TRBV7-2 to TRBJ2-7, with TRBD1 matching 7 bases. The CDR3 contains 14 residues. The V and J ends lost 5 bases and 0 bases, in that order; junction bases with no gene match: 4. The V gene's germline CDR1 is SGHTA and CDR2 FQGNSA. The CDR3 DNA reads TGTGCCAGCAGCCATGACAGGGTCTCCTACGAGCAGTACTTC. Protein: CASSHDRVSYEQYF.

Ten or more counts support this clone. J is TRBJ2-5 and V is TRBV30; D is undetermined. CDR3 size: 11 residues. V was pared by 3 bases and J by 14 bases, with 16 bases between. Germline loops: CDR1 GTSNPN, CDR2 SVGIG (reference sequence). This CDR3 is CAWRTTGSPYF. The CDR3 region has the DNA TGTGCCTGGAGGACGACCGGGTCCCCCTACTTC.